This T cell receptor beta chain was sequenced in a study of shared clonotypes between healthy human individuals (dated by TCRdb to 2020 to 2022). Describing the broader study: Three men and two women, aged 18 to 49 years, made up the cohort. For each donor, three plates each were used for CD4 naive and CD4 memory, two plates were used for CD8 naive, and one plate was used for CD8 memory. To estimate repertoire size and how much clonotypes are shared between individuals, the study performed deep sequencing of blood TCR repertoires from a few healthy adults. Different laboratories and diverse techniques were used to prepare libraries and sequence TCR repertoires, to increase sequencing depth and limit assay-specific biases. Leukapheresis yielded between about 0.85 and 9 billion PBMCs per donor.

CD8 naive samples were obtained by positive selection for CCR7 among CD45RO-negative cells, yielding a CD45RA+CCR7+ population from which TemRA cells were excluded. The donors were healthy, HIV-negative adults who had no recently reported acute infections or vaccinations. Only Caucasian adults living in Nashville, Tennessee, USA were represented among the donors. After blood collection by leukapheresis, PBMCs were isolated using Ficoll-Histopaque density gradient centrifugation and then cryopreserved in the vapor phase of liquid nitrogen. Analytical flow cytometry was used to check the purity and quantity of each magnetically sorted T cell population. Genomic DNA was isolated from every sorted fraction and measured by UV absorbance on a Nanodrop 2000c. The paper as a whole reports these results and caveats: The genetic and exposure-history diversity represented was limited by the small number of donors. Rarefaction of sorted-subset datasets indicated incomplete sequencing despite the large sequencing depth. Sampling was restricted to blood, and TCR repertoires in tissue are likely to differ from TCR repertoires in blood. Sharing across several donors was observed for approximately 5% of naive CD4, over 3% of naive CD8, 2% to 2.5% of memory CD4, and about 0.39% of memory CD8 clonotypes. Based on pairwise subsampling, the degree of clonotype sharing among donors was expected to be affected by sequencing depth. Naive subsets generally had larger estimated clonotype richness than memory subsets did. Compared with non-shared clonotypes, clonotypes shared by all four sorted-subset donors had higher generation probabilities.

Including the terminal cysteine and phenylalanine, the CDR3 comprises 15 residues. This entry keeps only the CDR3 DNA: 45 bases, framed from base 1. CDR1 and CDR2, per the germline V gene, are MGHDK and SYGVNS. From V the trimming removes 4 bases and from J it removes 2 bases, while the gene matches leave 5 bases of the junction unaccounted for. Concerning this clone itself: What this receptor recognizes is not known. The input lacks base qualities; no much larger clone sits a single base away.

TCR CDR3 regions were amplified from genomic DNA by multiplex PCR using the deep immunoSEQ assay. Genomic DNA extracted from each cell subset was distributed evenly over all wells of several immunoSEQ 96-well plates, and each plate served as one replicate. For sorted subsets, roughly 200 ng of genomic DNA, equivalent to some 33,000 T cell genomes, went into each replicate PCR. The purified libraries were quantified using a Qubit 3.0 fluorometer, sized with a Bioanalyzer 2100, and then quantified again using the KAPA Library Quantification kit. Every immunoSEQ 96-well plate was sequenced on a separate single-read 150-cycle Illumina NextSeq 550 flow cell. In the paper's pipeline: Because only junctional sequences without quality scores were contained in the immunoSEQ output, filtering matching that applied to full-length reads could not be performed. To assign V/J genes and CDR3, sequences were annotated against IMGT germline references using PyIR, a Python wrapper for IgBLAST v1.9. Reads with weak V/J assignments (E-value above 1e-6), missing CDR3, stop codons, out-of-frame junctions, or ambiguous translated residues were removed. V3J clonotypes were defined by identical inferred V gene, J gene, and CDR3 amino acid sequence. The percentage overlap between two repertoires was calculated by dividing the number of shared unique clonotypes by the size of the smaller repertoire. RTK rarefaction, the Chao1 estimator, and Recon v2.1 estimates of unobserved clonotypes were used to assess repertoire richness. OLGA was used to compute generation probabilities for all TCRbeta clonotypes that the gDNA method yielded from a handful of donors. TCRdb carries this immuneACCESS record with in-frame sequences only. Its versions omit some clonotypes, under half of them owing to an unresolved V gene in the studies checked, with the rest unexplained. V and J calls and clone size are given by that table; D and trimming were obtained from the DNA. This sample has roughly 2 million clones in its table, and less than 95% of those were observed once. The ten largest clones represent roughly 1% of the sample.

This TCR derives from a man between 18 and 35 years old in good health. Here the chain combines TRBV25-1 and TRBJ2-7, with 10 middle bases fitting TRBD1. Sequencing was done on a sample of naive CD8+ T cells sorted from blood. This specimen's cell subset or site label, interpreted: CD45RA+CCR7+. The CDR3 protein sequence reads: CASSAEDRGAYEQYF. The nucleotide sequence reads as follows: TGTGCCAGCAGTGCGGAGGACAGGGGGGCCTACGAGCAGTACTTC.